This TCR beta chain originates from a study of T cell responses to AZD1222 COVID-19 vaccine (dated by TCRdb to the early 2020s). Some background on the complete study: TCR sequencing was performed for 230 to 250 trial participants, of whom some 200 were given two doses of AZD1222 and around 26 were given two doses of MenACWY control vaccine. Trial participants were enrolled into age subgroups of 18-55, 56-69 and 70-plus years, which contained approximately 150, 28 and 58 TCR-sequenced participants, respectively. General study outcomes and caveats: A significant rise in spike-specific TCR breadth and depth was observed after two AZD1222 doses relative to day 0 and relative to MenACWY recipients. CD4 TCRs associated with the vaccine covered the entire spike protein, and the dominant responses were in regions 160-218 and 743-854. Reportedly, almost half of the unique spike-specific TCRs recognized epitopes lying outside the regions that are mutated in the B.1.351 and B.1.1.7 variants. Because no samples from the day 14 peak response were available, repertoires could be characterized only after the peak T cell response. Most participants were white British and females outnumbered males, and the authors suggested that clonal diversity may have been underestimated. The 56-69-year group was small, and its depth increase did not reach significance, likely because of low power. Conclusions about previously exposed vaccinees are limited, since just five or six AZD1222 recipients were seropositive for SARS-CoV-2 at baseline.

A note on this clone: Its antigen remains unidentified. The input lacks base qualities; no much larger clone sits a single base away.

The CDR3 regions of human TCRbeta chains were analyzed by immunosequencing. The published analysis was carried out like this. TCRs in the repertoires were compared against a reference library of SARS-CoV-2-specific TCRs that had been generated with the MIRA antigen-specificity platform. Breadth meant the fraction of unique TCRs that were SARS-CoV-2-associated, whereas depth meant the fraction of total T cells that were SARS-CoV-2-associated. Using the MIRA data, every spike-specific TCR was mapped to the spike region that the TCR reacted to and assigned to either a CD4 or a CD8 class. Log10-transformed breadth and depth values were compared by one-way ANOVA with Sidak's multiple comparisons tests. The immuneACCESS repertoire file appears here via TCRdb, limited to in-frame rearrangements. These files lack a portion of the clones; in checked studies, under half of the deficit traces to unresolved V genes, and the cause of the others is not known. Clone size and V and J calls were adopted from that table, with D and trimming inferred from the DNA. Present in this sample are under 50,000 clones, 70% to 90% of which were seen just once. 1% to 1.3% of the sample is taken by the ten largest.

The time point label, read with the paper, signifies: about 28 days (+/-7) after the second vaccine dose. AZD1222 recipients given second doses at about 4 weeks or at about 12 weeks were pooled, since spike-specific TCR depth and breadth were not found to differ between the two schedules. Vaccinee samples came from UK trials COV001 and COV002, including a single-blind randomized controlled phase 2/3 trial of AZD1222 (ChAdOx1 nCoV-19) in healthy adults. For TCRbeta chain sequencing, PBMC samples were collected from trial participants at day 0 and at day 28 after the second dose. This sample comprised peripheral blood, obtained 28 days after the second AZD1222 dose. The sequence was obtained from an adult who received the AZD1222 COVID-19 vaccine.

The CDR3 protein: CASALGGSGTQGSYEQYF. The DNA is as follows: TGTGCTAGTGCCTTGGGGGGTAGCGGGACCCAAGGAAGCTACGAGCAGTACTTC. The sequence links TRBV12-5 to TRBJ2-7; 8 bases in the middle match TRBD2. The junction shows trimming of 7 bases on V and 3 bases on J, and the gene matches do not reach 20 bases of it. The CDR3 starts with the cysteine, ends with the phenylalanine, and has 18 residues. Here the CDR3 DNA is all that survives: 54 bases in frame from base 1. Per the germline V gene, LGHNT is the CDR1 and FRNRAP is the CDR2. The CDR3, completed at both ends by the reference TRBV12-5 and TRBJ2-7 genes, gives the full variable domain DARVTQTPRHKVTEMGQEVTMRCQPILGHNTVFWYRQTMMQGLELLAYFRNRAPLDDSGMPKDRFSAEMPDATLATLKIQPSEPRDSAVYFCASALGGSGTQGSYEQYFGPGTRLTVT.